The next 12 T cell receptor beta chains were all read from a single sample in a study of OX40 agonist ivuxolimab in advanced cancers. Clones were sequenced by immunoSEQ multiplex PCR, and TCRdb holds only the in-frame ones, with some missing. In the table there are 45,000 to 65,000 clones, over 75% of which are singletons. The source material was CD4+ or CD8+ T cells sorted from blood, sampled in a trial of the OX40 agonist ivuxolimab. The receptors originated from an adult with an advanced solid tumor such as melanoma, head and neck, liver or kidney cancer.

The rearrangement uses TRBV11-1 and TRBJ2-2; the D is unclear. Germline assignment: CDR1 SGHAT and CDR2 FQDESV (reference sequence). Trimming left V 4 bases short and J 3 bases short, with 12 bases between. The CDR3 is 15 residues long. The chain's CDR3 is CASSSHPDYTGELFF. The CDR3 DNA reads TGTGCCAGCAGCTCGCACCCTGACTACACCGGGGAGCTGTTTTTT.

The V gene is TRBV4-1, the J gene TRBJ1-3; possible D gene TRBD1, 5 bases. Trimming stripped 1 base from V and 1 base from J, with 11 bases between. Germline V gives CDR1 MGHRA, CDR2 YSYEKL. This CDR3 contains 16 residues. CDR3 in amino acids: CASSQATEESGNTIYF. As DNA, the CDR3 is TGCGCCAGCAGCCAAGCGACAGAGGAATCTGGAAACACCATATATTTT.

The V call is TRBV6-1, the J call TRBJ2-5; 9 bases map to TRBD2. CDR3 length: 15 amino acids. The germline V gene has CDR1 MNHNS and CDR2 SASEGT. Trimming at V came to 10 bases and at J to 9 bases, leaving 18 bases not matched to a gene. The CDR3: CATRSSGITEGAQYF. The CDR3 DNA reads TGTGCCACCCGGTCTAGCGGGATCACGGAGGGGGCCCAGTACTTC.

The chain employs TRBV9 and TRBJ2-3; 8 bases are a match to TRBD1. The CDR3 has 15 residues. The junction had 4 bases not matched to a gene; V was cut back by 4 bases and J by 0 bases. Germline values: CDR1 SGDLS, CDR2 YYNGEE. The CDR3 DNA is TGTGCCAGCAGCTTCGGACAGGGAAGCACAGATACGCAGTATTTT. Residues: CASSFGQGSTDTQYF.

This clone has only one observation. V gene TRBV10-3 combines with J gene TRBJ1-1; TRBD1 is a possible D gene (5 bases). The CDR3 is made up of 19 amino acids. Germline lookup yields CDR1 ENHRY and CDR2 SYGVKD. V was shortened by 0 bases and J by 0 bases, with 20 bases between the two germline ends. The CDR3 loop is CAISESLRGGIHMNTEAFF. DNA for the CDR3: TGTGCCATCAGTGAGTCTTTAAGGGGCGGCATCCATATGAACACTGAAGCTTTCTTT.

This chain links TRBV7-2 with TRBJ2-2; possibly TRBD2 for D (5 bases). The V and J ends lost 1 base and 4 bases respectively, with 19 bases between them. Germline loops: CDR1 SGHTA, CDR2 FQGNSA. The CDR3 is 18 residues long. As DNA, the CDR3 is TGTGCCAGCAGCTTAGTTATGATTGGGGAGATAGGCACCGGGGAGCTGTTTTTT. This gives the protein CASSLVMIGEIGTGELFF.

The gene calls are TRBV28 and TRBJ1-2; 8 bases are shared with TRBD1. CDR3 size: 16 residues. Germline lookup yields CDR1 MDHEN and CDR2 SYDVKM. The J segment lost 5 bases and the V segment lost 7 bases, leaving 15 bases of the junction unmatched. The CDR3 DNA follows: TGTGCCAGCATTAATTCGCAGGACAGGGAAATATATGGCTACACCTTC. This gives the protein CASINSQDREIYGYTF.

The chain recombines TRBV6-5 with TRBJ2-3, with unresolved D. Trimming left V 0 bases short and J 5 bases short, with 12 bases between. This CDR3 has 15 amino acids. Looked up from germline, CDR1 is MNHEY and CDR2 is SVGAGI. This CDR3 is CASSYSGGEVDTQYF. DNA for the CDR3: TGTGCCAGCAGTTACTCTGGTGGTGAGGTAGATACGCAGTATTTT.

This chain links TRBV7-9 with TRBJ2-1; TRBD2 agrees at 12 bases. This CDR3 has 15 residues. Trimming took 4 bases from V and 5 from J; bases not matched to a gene: 3. Germline CDR1 SEHNR, CDR2 FQNEAQ (reference sequence). The CDR3 is CASSYGLAGNNEQFF. CDR3 in DNA: TGTGCCAGCAGCTACGGACTAGCGGGAAACAATGAGCAGTTCTTC. Full variable domain (rest looked up from reference TRBV7-9 and TRBJ2-1): DTGVSQNPRHKITKRGQNVTFRCDPISEHNRLYWYRQTLGQGPEFLTYFQNEAQLEKSRLLSDRFSAERPKGSFSTLEIQRTEQGDSAMYLCASSYGLAGNNEQFFGPGTRLTVL.

The chain is built from TRBV7-2 and TRBJ2-3; D might be TRBD2 (6 bases). Germline V lookup: CDR1 SGHTA, CDR2 FQGNSA. The CDR3 loop spans 15 amino acids. Trimming pared 5 bases from V and 6 bases from J, leaving 18 bases between. The CDR3 DNA sequence: TGTGCCAGCAGCCCCCCTCTCGGGAGCGGGGATACGCAGTATTTT. Protein: CASSPPLGSGDTQYF.

V and J are TRBV7-3 and TRBJ1-1; D not certain. V lost 6 bases and J lost 1, with 9 bases in between. The CDR3 sequence is 13 residues long. From germline, CDR1 is SGHTA and CDR2 FQGTGA. The CDR3 DNA reads TGTGCCAGCAGTTACACAGCGAACACTGAAGCTTTCTTT. This gives the protein CASSYTANTEAFF.

The CDR3 loop is CASKESRATDTQYF. The CDR3 DNA reads TGTGCCAGTAAAGAGTCGAGGGCTACAGATACGCAGTATTTT. The chain joins TRBV19 to TRBJ2-3; weak D call: TRBD2 (5 bases). Trimming left V 7 bases short and J 3 bases short, with 14 bases between. CDR1 is LNHDA and CDR2 is SQIVND in the germline V gene (reference sequence). CDR3 length: 14 residues.